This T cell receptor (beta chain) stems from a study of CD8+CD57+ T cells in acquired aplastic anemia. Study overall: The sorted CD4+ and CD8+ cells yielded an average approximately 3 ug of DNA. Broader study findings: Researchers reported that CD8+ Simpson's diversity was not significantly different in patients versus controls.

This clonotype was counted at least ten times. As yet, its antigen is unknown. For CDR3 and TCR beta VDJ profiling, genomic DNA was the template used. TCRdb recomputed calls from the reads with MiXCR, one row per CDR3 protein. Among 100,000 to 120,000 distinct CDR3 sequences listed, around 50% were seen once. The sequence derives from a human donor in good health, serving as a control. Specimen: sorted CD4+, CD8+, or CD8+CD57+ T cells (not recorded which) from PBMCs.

The CDR3 loop is CAWSVGQGRSEQFF. In DNA form, the CDR3 reads TGTGCCTGGAGTGTAGGGCAGGGGAGGTCCGAGCAGTTCTTC. The chain carries TRBV30 and TRBJ2-1, with D perhaps being TRBD1 or TRBD2 (6 bases each). Germline lookup yields CDR1 GTSNPN and CDR2 SVGIG (reference sequence). Between the trimmed V and J ends, which lost 0 bases and 10 bases, there was a span of 16 bases. The CDR3 runs to 14 residues.